This record looks at one T cell receptor beta chain sequence and its context. This CDR3 spans 14 amino acids. Germline loops: CDR1 SEHNR, CDR2 FQNEAQ (reference sequence). The junction had 3 bases not matched to a gene; V was cut back by 4 bases and J by 1 base. The data belong to a study of blood T cell repertoires in COVID-19. On the study more broadly: The cDNA or gDNA used as material had been derived from T cells, B-cell-depleted T cells, or PBMCs.

Adults between roughly 18 and 89 years of age took part from 24 US areas. TCRdb's table, derived via immunoSEQ multiplex PCR, lists solely in-frame clones and lacks some. The table lists about 200,000 clones, roughly 86% of them singletons, with around 5% in the top ten. The sequence was obtained from a man aged 35 to 55 with acute COVID-19. This chain links TRBV7-9 with TRBJ1-1; TRBD1 matches 7 bases. The sample was PBMCs or T cells enriched from blood (not recorded which). CDR3 loop: CASSSRGANTEAFF. CDR3 nucleotides: TGTGCCAGCAGCTCCAGGGGGGCGAACACTGAAGCTTTCTTT. Drawing the rest from reference TRBV7-9 and TRBJ1-1, the complete variable domain is DTGVSQNPRHKITKRGQNVTFRCDPISEHNRLYWYRQTLGQGPEFLTYFQNEAQLEKSRLLSDRFSAERPKGSFSTLEIQRTEQGDSAMYLCASSSRGANTEAFFGQGTRLTVV.